Each of the 8 T cell receptor beta chains below was sequenced from the same sample in a study of blood T cell repertoires in COVID-19. Generated by immunoSEQ multiplex PCR, the TCRdb table keeps only in-frame clones and is missing some. The sample shows fewer than 400,000 clones, about nine tenths of them seen only once. Sequenced material: peripheral blood. The source of these receptors is a woman aged 25 to 39 with COVID-19, enrolled during active disease.

This clone was detected once. The chain uses TRBV6-1 and TRBJ2-3; D is perhaps TRBD2 (6 bases). The V gene lost 2 bases and the J gene lost 4 bases, with 16 bases spanning the gap. The CDR3 runs 16 residues. The V gene's germline CDR1 is MNHNS and CDR2 SASEGT. The CDR3 sequence: CASSEFSAGFSDTQYF. The CDR3 DNA is TGTGCCAGCAGTGAATTTAGCGCGGGGTTCTCAGATACGCAGTATTTT.

This chain joins TRBV3-1 (or the pseudogene TRBV3-2) and TRBJ1-3; D is ambiguous. CDR3 length equals 13 residues. The germline V gene encodes CDR1 LGHDT and CDR2 YNNKEL (reference sequence). Deletions cut 5 bases from V and 3 bases from J, with 8 bases between. The CDR3 nucleotides are TGTGCCAGCAGCGTGGAGGATGGAAACACCATATATTTT. The encoded protein is CASSVEDGNTIYF.

The rearrangement joins TRBV27 to TRBJ1-6; 9 bases are shared with TRBD1. The V gene's germline CDR1 is MNHEY and CDR2 SMNVEV (reference sequence). The V and J ends lost 5 bases and 3 bases, in that order; junction bases with no gene match: 5. The CDR3 spans 16 residues. CDR3 amino acids: CASSQVTGGYNSPLHF. CDR3 DNA sequence: TGTGCCAGCAGTCAAGTGACAGGGGGCTATAATTCACCCCTCCACTTT.

The gene calls are TRBV19 and TRBJ1-5, with TRBD1 as a possible D gene (6 bases). CDR1 is LNHDA, CDR2 SQIVND, per germline (reference sequence). The CDR3 loop spans 14 amino acids. With 10 bases removed from V and 2 bases from J, the gap between germline ends came to 15 bases. CDR3: CATIQGPGNQPQHF. Written as DNA, the CDR3 is TGTGCCACTATACAGGGTCCAGGCAATCAGCCCCAGCATTTT.

The chain recombines TRBV6-5 with TRBJ1-4, with 7 bases identical to TRBD1. The CDR3 loop spans 14 amino acids. V lost 6 bases, J lost 1 base, and 2 bases stayed unmatched. CDR1 and CDR2 (germline): MNHEY, SVGAGI. CDR3 in amino acids: CASSDRETNEKLFF. CDR3 bases: TGTGCCAGCAGCGACAGGGAAACTAATGAAAAACTGTTTTTT.

This clone was observed a few times. The chain joins TRBV5-1 to TRBJ2-5; 10 bases match TRBD2. Looked up from germline, CDR1 is SGHRS and CDR2 is YFSETQ. This CDR3 is 16 amino acids long. The V segment lost 5 bases and the J segment 2 bases; nucleotides outside the gene matches: 9. CDR3 nucleotides: TGCGCCAGCAGACCTATTCTAGCGGGGGCACAAGAGACCCAGTACTTC. Protein product: CASRPILAGAQETQYF.

This chain uses TRBV6-5 with TRBJ1-6, with 8 bases identical to TRBD1. Trimming at V came to 6 bases and at J to 7 bases, leaving 8 bases not matched to a gene. Germline V gene sequence: CDR1 MNHEY, CDR2 SVGAGI. There are 15 residues in the CDR3. The CDR3 coding sequence is TGTGCCAGCAGCCGGGGGACAGGCAAAAATTCACCCCTCCACTTT. Translating it yields CASSRGTGKNSPLHF.

The V call is TRBV6-6, the J call TRBJ1-1; perhaps TRBD1 as D (6 bases). V dropped 7 bases and J dropped 1 base, with 19 bases sitting between them. The germline V gene encodes CDR1 MNHNY and CDR2 SVGAGI (reference sequence). The CDR3 spans 16 residues. The CDR3 protein is CASTKRNSDRNTEAFF. Written as DNA, the CDR3 is TGTGCCAGCACCAAACGGAACTCGGACAGGAACACTGAAGCTTTCTTT.